There are a few counts of the clone carrying this T cell receptor (beta chain). Per the original data handling: Quality scores were absent from the junction-only immunoSEQ sequences, so filtering differed. Assay used: immunoSEQ multiplex PCR; TCRdb lists only in-frame clones, some missing. V, J and clone size are those of that table, while D and trimming were read from the DNA. The sample records around 720,000 clones, approximately 73% being singletons. Adult donors, all healthy and HIV-negative, had no recent acute infections or vaccinations. Into CD45RA+ naive and CD45RA-negative memory subsets, the CD4+ cells were split. This sample stems from a study of shared clonotypes between healthy human individuals. The CDR3 has 13 amino acids. V trimming: 4 bases; J trimming: 4 bases; junction bases outside the gene matches: 3. The germline gives CDR1 MGHDK, CDR2 SYGVNS.

Sequencing input: memory CD4+ T cells sorted from blood. The sample's subset: CD45RA-negative fraction. This chain joins TRBV25-1 and TRBJ1-2, with 7 positions matching TRBD1. This TCR came from a woman in her twenties or thirties in good health. DNA of the CDR3: TGTGCCAGCAGTGCCCGGGACAGCTATGGCTACACCTTC. Its translation is CASSARDSYGYTF.